The 14 T cell receptor beta chains reported below all come from one sample, sequenced in a study of blood T cell repertoires in COVID-19. Measured with immunoSEQ multiplex PCR; TCRdb has only the in-frame clones, and not every one. The table includes roughly 76,000 clones, roughly 85% detected once. The sample taken for sequencing was peripheral blood. Receptors originate from a young man with acute or convalescent COVID-19.

The CDR3 loop reads CASSVVGTSGYEQYF. CDR3 bases: TGTGCCAGCAGCGTAGTGGGGACTAGCGGCTACGAGCAGTACTTC. J is TRBJ2-7 and V is TRBV9; 11 bases match TRBD2. J was trimmed by 3 bases and V by 0 bases; bases with no gene match: 2. The CDR3 sequence is 15 residues long. The germline gives CDR1 SGDLS, CDR2 YYNGEE.

This clone was observed once. The chain has TRBV19 and TRBJ2-5, with TRBD2 matching over 7 bases. V gave up 5 bases and J gave up 6 bases; unmatched junction bases: 6. CDR1 is LNHDA and CDR2 is SQIVND in the germline V gene (reference sequence). The CDR3 spans 13 residues. CDR3 nucleotides: TGTGCCAGTAGTGATGGACTAGAACAGACCCAGTACTTC. This encodes CASSDGLEQTQYF.

This clone has more than one count but fewer than ten. The CDR3 region is CATSDHRLPNTGELFF. The CDR3 DNA follows: TGTGCCACCAGTGACCACAGGCTCCCGAACACCGGGGAGCTGTTTTTT. This chain links TRBV24-1 with TRBJ2-2; D might be TRBD1 (5 bases). V was cut by 4 bases and J by 0 bases, with 11 bases left in between. Germline V gene lookup returns CDR1 KGHDR and CDR2 SFDVKD. The CDR3 length is 16 residues.

The chain has TRBV6-5 and TRBJ2-2; TRBD1 matches 10 bases. J gave up 6 bases and V 2 bases, and 3 bases lay outside the gene matches. Germline CDR1 and CDR2: MNHEY and SVGAGI. This CDR3 region has 15 residues. CDR3 bases: TGTGCCAGCAGTTACAGGACAGGGGGGGCCGGGGAGCTGTTTTTT. Translating gives CASSYRTGGAGELFF.

The chain links TRBV5-1 to TRBJ2-7, with 15 bases aligning to TRBD2. CDR3 length: 18 residues. Germline assignment: CDR1 SGHRS and CDR2 YFSETQ. With 4 bases clipped from V and 3 bases from J, the junction kept 11 bases outside the gene matches. The CDR3: CASSPTGLAGGPNYEQYF. The CDR3 DNA follows: TGCGCCAGCAGCCCAACCGGACTAGCGGGAGGGCCAAACTACGAGCAGTACTTC.

This clone was observed a handful of times. The V gene is TRBV6-5, the J gene TRBJ1-3, with TRBD1 matching over 9 bases. In germline, CDR1 is MNHEY, CDR2 SVGAGI. There are 14 residues in the CDR3. J gave up 0 bases and V 9 bases, and 3 bases lay outside the gene matches. The DNA for the CDR3 is TGTGCCAGTGGGACAGGGATCTCTGGAAACACCATATATTTT. Protein sequence: CASGTGISGNTIYF.

This clone was observed a handful of times. The chain combines TRBV15 with TRBJ2-2; the D gene is possibly TRBD1 (5 bases). This CDR3 is 12 amino acids long. The germline gives CDR1 LNHNV, CDR2 YYDKDF (reference sequence). V was cut by 5 bases and J by 8 bases, with 9 bases left in between. CDR3 region: CATSSRTGELFF. The CDR3 DNA reads as TGTGCCACCAGCTCGAGGACAGGGGAGCTGTTTTTT. Using reference TRBV15 and TRBJ2-2 for the parts outside the CDR3, the full variable domain is DAMVIQNPRYQVTQFGKPVTLSCSQTLNHNVMYWYQQKSSQAPKLLFHYYDKDFNNEADTPDNFQSRRPNTSFCFLDIRSPGLGDTAMYLCATSSRTGELFFGEGSRLTVL.

The J gene is TRBJ2-1, the V gene TRBV9; perhaps TRBD2 as D (6 bases). The CDR3 runs to 15 residues. The ends were cut back, 2 bases at V and 5 bases at J, with 14 bases in the middle. Germline CDR1 is SGDLS and CDR2 is YYNGEE. CDR3 DNA sequence: TGTGCCAGCAGCGTTCGAGGAGGGAAGAACAATGAGCAGTTCTTC. It encodes CASSVRGGKNNEQFF.

V and J are TRBV7-9 and TRBJ1-2; D may be TRBD1 (5 bases). V dropped 1 base and J dropped 4 bases, with 22 bases sitting between them. Germline lookup yields CDR1 SEHNR and CDR2 FQNEAQ (reference sequence). The CDR3 has 18 residues. The CDR3, as DNA: TGTGCCAGCAGCTTAGGTACGCTCCTCCAGGGCCAGACCTATGGCTACACCTTC. Its protein is CASSLGTLLQGQTYGYTF.

V gene TRBV12-5 combines with J gene TRBJ1-2; D is perhaps TRBD1 (5 bases). Trimming removed 4 bases from V and 4 bases from J, with 7 bases in between. CDR1 and CDR2 (germline): LGHNT, FRNRAP. The CDR3 is 12 amino acids. CDR3 nucleotide sequence: TGTGCTAGTGGTTCGGGACTCTATGGCTACACCTTC. This codes for CASGSGLYGYTF.

V usage is TRBV7-9 and J usage is TRBJ1-5, with D unresolved. The CDR3 totals 13 residues. With 4 bases removed from V and 4 bases from J, the gap between germline ends came to 8 bases. The germline V gene encodes CDR1 SEHNR and CDR2 FQNEAQ (reference sequence). CDR3 residues: CASSSSSNQPQHF. In nucleotides, the CDR3 is TGTGCCAGCAGCTCCTCCAGTAATCAGCCCCAGCATTTT.

V gene TRBV19 combines with J gene TRBJ1-3; 7 bases fit TRBD1. Per the germline V gene, CDR1 is LNHDA and CDR2 is SQIVND (reference sequence). After removal of 7 bases from V and 0 bases from J, the junction contained 9 bases not matched to a gene. The CDR3 totals 16 residues. This CDR3 is CASTEIGTVSGNTIYF. The CDR3 DNA reads TGTGCCAGTACTGAAATCGGGACAGTCTCTGGAAACACCATATATTTT.

The rearrangement uses TRBV18 and TRBJ1-1, with D tentatively TRBD1 (5 bases). CDR1 and CDR2 from the germline V gene are KGHSH and LQKENI. V lost 2 bases to trimming and J lost 5 bases, with 9 bases between them. The CDR3 is 13 residues long. DNA of the CDR3: TGTGCCAGCTCACCATCTGGGGGGACTGAAGCTTTCTTT. It is translated as CASSPSGGTEAFF.

The chain joins TRBV6-2 or TRBV6-3 to TRBJ2-2, with 9 bases fitting TRBD2. The CDR3 consists of 16 residues. Germline V gene data show CDR1 as MNHEY and CDR2 as SVGEGT. J was trimmed by 4 bases and V by 6 bases; bases with no gene match: 9. Here the CDR3 reads CASSSFLRGGTGELFF. CDR3 sequence (DNA): TGTGCCAGCAGCTCCTTTTTGCGGGGGGGCACCGGGGAGCTGTTTTTT.